Below, 24 T cell receptor beta chains from the same sample are listed, as sequenced in a study of T cell repertoires in cytomegalovirus infection. No cognate antigen is known for these TCRs. TCRdb recomputed calls from the reads with MiXCR, one row per CDR3 protein. Here the sample spans under 350,000 distinct CDR3 sequences, approximately 22% being singletons. The sample was cultured PBMCs, taken from culture after CMV antigen stimulation. The receptors stem from a human donor in good health (CMV status not recorded). Some clones in this sample may be carry-over from other donors' samples.

This chain links TRBV19 with TRBJ1-5; no firm D call. This CDR3 spans 16 amino acids. Germline V lookup: CDR1 LNHDA, CDR2 SQIVND (reference sequence). With 3 bases removed from V and 0 bases from J, the gap between germline ends came to 12 bases. The CDR3 nucleotides are TGTGCCAGTAGTATCAGTATGGTACCTAGCAATCAGCCCCAGCATTTT. Amino acids: CASSISMVPSNQPQHF.

This clonotype was seen only a few times. The V call is TRBV12-3 or TRBV12-4, the J call TRBJ2-5, with 7 bases lining up with TRBD2. The CDR3 is 13 residues long. V shed 6 bases and J 5 bases; nucleotides not matched to a gene: 6. In DNA, the CDR3 is TGTGCCAGCAGAAGGATCGGGGGGGAGACCCAGTACTTC. The encoded protein is CASRRIGGETQYF.

This clonotype showed up just a few times. This chain links TRBV7-2 with TRBJ2-2; 12 nucleotides line up with TRBD2. The length of the CDR3 is 15 residues. Looked up from germline, CDR1 is SGHTA and CDR2 is FQGNSA. J lost 6 bases, V lost 8 bases, and 7 bases had no gene match. CDR3 sequence: CASGTSGRPPGELFF. CDR3 nucleotides: TGTGCCAGCGGTACTAGCGGGAGGCCCCCCGGGGAGCTGTTTTTT.

This clonotype came up a few times. The rearrangement uses TRBV4-1 and TRBJ1-2, with TRBD1 identical over 8 bases. The CDR3 has 14 amino acids. The germline V gene has CDR1 MGHRA and CDR2 YSYEKL. The V gene end was trimmed by 2 bases and the J gene end by 8 bases; junction bases not matched to a gene: 7. The CDR3 sequence is CASSQQGATLGYTF. In DNA form, the CDR3 reads TGCGCCAGCAGCCAACAGGGGGCTACTTTAGGCTACACCTTC.

This clonotype was recorded a few times. The gene calls are TRBV29-1 and TRBJ2-2, with D possibly being TRBD1 (5 bases). V lost 4 bases, J lost 4 bases, and 7 bases lay in between. There are 12 residues in the CDR3. Germline CDR1 SQVTM, CDR2 ANQGSEA. In nucleotides, the CDR3 is TGCAGCGTTGGACAGCGCACCGGGGAGCTGTTTTTT. Its protein is CSVGQRTGELFF.

V usage is TRBV19 and J usage is TRBJ2-2, with 7 bases fitting TRBD2. Looked up from germline, CDR1 is LNHDA and CDR2 is SQIVND (reference sequence). The junction had 14 bases not matched to a gene; V was cut back by 7 bases and J by 6 bases. The CDR3 has 16 residues. The CDR3 DNA reads as TGTGCCAGTACTCGCGCCGGGGGGAGCGCCCCCGGGGAGCTGTTTTTT. Its translation: CASTRAGGSAPGELFF.

This clonotype was seen a few times. The genes are TRBV19 and TRBJ1-1; possibly TRBD1 for D (5 bases). Trimming cost V 6 bases and J 0 bases, with 23 bases left between them. Germline lookup yields CDR1 LNHDA and CDR2 SQIVND (reference sequence). The CDR3 totals 18 residues. The CDR3 here is CASRREQGGSGLNTEAFF. The CDR3 bases are TGTGCCAGTAGGAGGGAGCAGGGAGGGTCGGGCCTGAACACTGAAGCTTTCTTT.

On this clonotype itself: This clone may be a read error of a much larger clone one base away. CDR3 amino acids: CASSPGSDNQPQHF. The CDR3 DNA sequence: TGTGCCAGCAGCCCTGGCTCGGACAATCAGCCCCAGCATTTT. The chain recombines TRBV7-2 with TRBJ1-5; no firm D call. The CDR3 contains 14 residues. V lost 5 bases and J lost 3, with 11 bases in between. CDR1 SGHTA and CDR2 FQGNSA come from the germline V gene. The variable domain in full, completed from reference TRBV7-2 and TRBJ1-5, reads GAGVSQSPSNKVTEKGKDVELRCDPISGHTALYWYRQSLGQGLEFLIYFQGNSAPDKSGLPSDRFSAERTGGSVSTLTIQRTQQEDSAVYLCASSPGSDNQPQHFGDGTRLSIL.

The V gene is TRBV10-3, the J gene TRBJ2-1, with 14 bases aligning to TRBD2. Germline values: CDR1 ENHRY, CDR2 SYGVKD. The CDR3 spans 14 residues. The V and J ends lost 7 bases and 6 bases, in that order; junction bases with no gene match: 2. As DNA, the CDR3 is TGTGCCATCAAGGGACTAGCGGGAGCCAATGAGCAGTTCTTC. Translated: CAIKGLAGANEQFF.

V is TRBV6-2 or TRBV6-3 and J is TRBJ2-5; D is undetermined. Germline-derived CDR1 and CDR2 are MNHEY and SVGEGT. CDR3 size: 11 residues. The germline V and J ends were trimmed by 0 bases and 4 bases, with 0 bases remaining between them. CDR3 nucleotides: TGTGCCAGCAGTTACTCAGAGACCCAGTACTTC. Its translation: CASSYSETQYF.

The V call is TRBV24-1, the J call TRBJ2-7, with D possibly matching TRBD2 (5 bases). CDR1 and CDR2 from the germline V gene are KGHDR and SFDVKD. The CDR3 covers 15 residues. The germline V and J ends were trimmed by 2 bases and 7 bases, with 17 bases remaining between them. CDR3 DNA sequence: TGTGCCACCAGTGATTGGCTCGGGGAACGGGGAGAGCAGTACGTC. It translates to CATSDWLGERGEQYV.

With respect to this clonotype: One junction end does not reproduce the germline sequence, and a read error may be involved. The rearrangement joins TRBV6-6 to TRBJ1-1; D is undetermined. Looked up from germline, CDR1 is MNHNY and CDR2 is SVGAGI (reference sequence). This CDR3 spans 15 amino acids. The CDR3 region is CASRYSSRSNTEAFF. The CDR3, as DNA: TGTGCCAGCAGATACTCTAGCAGGTCAAACACTGAAGCTTTCTTT.

V usage is TRBV11-1 and J usage is TRBJ2-1; D may match TRBD1 or TRBD2 (5 bases each). CDR1 is SGHAT and CDR2 is FQDESV in the germline V gene (reference sequence). V was pared by 2 bases and J by 1 base, with 18 bases between. The CDR3 is made up of 18 amino acids. The CDR3 DNA reads as TGTGCCAGCAGCTTAATGGGTCGGGGCCCAGTATCCTACAATGAGCAGTTCTTC. Residues: CASSLMGRGPVSYNEQFF.

This chain links TRBV5-4 with TRBJ2-6; D is undetermined. Trimming left V 2 bases short and J 9 bases short, with 3 bases between. Germline CDR1 SGHNT, CDR2 YYREEE (reference sequence). This CDR3 spans 11 amino acids. CDR3 in amino acids: CASSFGNVLTF. The CDR3 DNA follows: TGTGCCAGCAGCTTCGGCAACGTCCTGACTTTC.

This chain joins TRBV20-1 and TRBJ2-1; 12 nucleotides agree with TRBD2. V lost 3 bases, J lost 5 bases, and 8 bases stayed unmatched. Germline CDR1 is DFQATT and CDR2 is SNEGSKA (reference sequence). The CDR3 length is 16 residues. CDR3 in DNA: TGCAGTGCTAGTGCTAGCGGGAGGGCCTTAGACAATGAGCAGTTCTTC. Its translation: CSASASGRALDNEQFF.

This clonotype came up many times. The chain has TRBV7-2 and TRBJ1-1, with D unresolved. The V and J ends lost 3 bases and 7 bases respectively, with 12 bases between them. Germline CDR1 and CDR2: SGHTA and FQGNSA. This CDR3 spans 13 amino acids. CDR3 nucleotides: TGTGCCAGCAGCTTGTATCCCGATCTTGAAGCTTTCTTT. Translation: CASSLYPDLEAFF.

This clonotype was found many times. V is TRBV7-2 and J is TRBJ2-5; a possible D gene is TRBD2 (5 bases). Germline V lookup: CDR1 SGHTA, CDR2 FQGNSA. V was trimmed by 5 bases and J by 5 bases, leaving 12 bases between them. This CDR3 is 13 amino acids long. CDR3: CASSTPGRETQYF. The CDR3 nucleotides read TGTGCCAGCAGCACCCCGGGAAGGGAGACCCAGTACTTC. Based on the CDR3 plus reference TRBV7-2 and TRBJ2-5, the full variable domain is GAGVSQSPSNKVTEKGKDVELRCDPISGHTALYWYRQSLGQGLEFLIYFQGNSAPDKSGLPSDRFSAERTGGSVSTLTIQRTQQEDSAVYLCASSTPGRETQYFGPGTRLLVL.

This clonotype has only a few counts. The chain employs TRBV2 and TRBJ2-7; D is unclear. Germline CDR1 SNHLY, CDR2 FYNNEI. The CDR3 length is 13 residues. Trimming cost V 4 bases and J 3 bases, with 10 bases left between them. CDR3 residues: CASSVGRIYEQYV. CDR3 bases: TGTGCCAGCAGTGTTGGTAGGATCTACGAGCAGTACGTC.

This clonotype came up many times. The V call is TRBV28, the J call TRBJ2-5, with 10 bases aligning to TRBD1. Germline CDR1 and CDR2: MDHEN and SYDVKM. CDR3 size: 15 residues. V trimming: 5 bases; J trimming: 0 bases; junction bases outside the gene matches: 3. The CDR3: CASSAGQGDQETQYF. For the CDR3, the DNA is TGTGCCAGCAGTGCTGGACAGGGGGACCAAGAGACCCAGTACTTC.

This clonotype has a handful of counts. The chain has TRBV7-2 and TRBJ1-4, with TRBD1 identical over 8 bases. CDR1 SGHTA and CDR2 FQGNSA come from the germline V gene. The V segment lost 5 bases and the J segment 8 bases; nucleotides outside the gene matches: 10. The CDR3 is 15 residues long. The CDR3 here is CASSPDRGGGEKLFF. The CDR3 DNA follows: TGTGCCAGCAGCCCTGACAGGGGAGGGGGAGAAAAACTGTTTTTT.

This sequence joins TRBV30 and TRBJ1-1, with a possible D match to TRBD1 (5 bases). Germline CDR1 GTSNPN, CDR2 SVGIG (reference sequence). This CDR3 spans 13 amino acids. Trimming shortened V by 2 bases and J by 11 bases, and 18 bases separated the two germline ends. DNA for the CDR3: TGTGCCTGGAGTCCCGGGGCTAACACTCGGGCTTTCTTT. Residues: CAWSPGANTRAFF.

The V call is TRBV6-5, the J call TRBJ1-1, with a tentative D call TRBD1 (5 bases). This CDR3 comprises 16 residues. V gave up 7 bases and J gave up 1 base, with 19 bases separating them. From germline, CDR1 is MNHEY and CDR2 SVGAGI. The CDR3 protein is CASTKTGTPGNTEAFF. CDR3 nucleotide sequence: TGTGCCAGCACCAAAACGGGGACCCCGGGGAACACTGAAGCTTTCTTT.

A few counts support this clonotype. CDR3 sequence reads: CASSSRQKNQPQHF. The CDR3 region has the DNA TGTGCCAGTAGTTCCCGACAGAAAAATCAGCCCCAGCATTTT. The chain combines TRBV19 with TRBJ1-5; D perhaps matches TRBD1 (5 bases). Trimming took off 5 bases at V and 4 bases at J, with 12 bases between the two ends. The CDR3 is 14 amino acids. Germline CDR1 reads LNHDA; CDR2 reads SQIVND (reference sequence).

The table lists this clonotype with a few counts. This rearrangement joins TRBV11-2 to TRBJ2-7; TRBD2 is a possible D gene (6 bases). There are 14 residues in the CDR3. Trimming took off 4 bases at V and 6 bases at J, with 16 bases between the two ends. Germline-derived CDR1 and CDR2 are SGHAT and FQNNGV. The CDR3 DNA reads TGTGCCAGCAGCTCTCCGGGACGGGGAGGCGAGCAGTACTTC. This codes for CASSSPGRGGEQYF.